What follows are 5 T cell receptor beta chains derived from one specimen sequenced in a study of naive and memory T cell subsets. Two oligonucleotides, mixed equimolar, formed the beta constant-region primer covering TRBC1 and TRBC2. TCRdb re-analysed the UMI-ligation and nested PCR reads in MiXCR, keeping a single row per CDR3 protein. In the table there are 65,000 to 85,000 distinct CDR3 sequences, roughly 13% of which are singletons. Sequencing was done on a sample of central memory CD4+ T cells from blood. The receptors shown here come from a human donor in good health.

Many counts were recorded for this clonotype. The chain uses TRBV28 and TRBJ2-3; D might be TRBD2 (6 bases). The V end was cut by 6 bases, the J end by 2 bases, with 12 bases between. The CDR3 consists of 14 residues. Germline assignment: CDR1 MDHEN and CDR2 SYDVKM. CDR3 sequence reads: CASRGDLFTDTQYF. CDR3 sequence (DNA): TGTGCCAGCAGAGGGGACTTATTCACAGATACGCAGTATTTT.

This clonotype came up many times. This chain uses TRBV6-6 with TRBJ2-3; no firm D call. V shed 6 bases and J shed 1 base, with 14 bases lying between them. The CDR3 length is 15 residues. Germline V gene lookup returns CDR1 MNHNY and CDR2 SVGAGI (reference sequence). The CDR3 DNA follows: TGTGCCAGCAGCAAGAGACAAAGTGGCACAGATACGCAGTATTTT. Translated: CASSKRQSGTDTQYF.

The chain couples TRBV7-9 to TRBJ1-1; TRBD1 matches 11 bases. CDR3 size: 14 residues. Unmatched junction bases numbered 4, after V lost 4 bases and J lost 6 bases. Per germline, CDR1 SEHNR and CDR2 FQNEAQ (reference sequence). CDR3 DNA: TGTGCCAGCAGCTCGGGACAGGGGGGGTCTGAAGCTTTCTTT. Translated: CASSSGQGGSEAFF.

The rearrangement links TRBV20-1 to TRBJ2-4; 9 positions agree with TRBD2. The CDR3 runs to 16 residues. The V gene end was trimmed by 5 bases and the J gene end by 2 bases; junction bases not matched to a gene: 10. Per germline, CDR1 DFQATT and CDR2 SNEGSKA (reference sequence). The CDR3: CSAVSAGGLTKNIQYF. The DNA of the CDR3 is TGCAGTGCTGTTTCAGCGGGAGGTTTAACCAAAAACATTCAGTACTTC.

In this sample, this clonotype turned up a few times. The chain is built from TRBV4-1 and TRBJ1-2, with D possibly TRBD1 on 5 matching bases. Germline V gene sequence: CDR1 MGHRA, CDR2 YSYEKL. The CDR3 extends over 15 amino acids. V was pared by 0 bases and J by 4 bases, with 12 bases between. The CDR3, as DNA: TGCGCCAGCAGCCAAGATCCAGGGTGGGTCTATGGCTACACCTTC. Translated: CASSQDPGWVYGYTF.